A selection of T cell receptor beta chains follows, all from one sample in a study of blood T cell repertoires in COVID-19. Sequencing used immunoSEQ multiplex PCR; TCRdb keeps in-frame clones, though not all of them. The sample includes approximately 150,000 clones, 85% of them seen just once. The sequencing sample was made of peripheral blood. The receptors were sampled from a woman older than 75 with COVID-19, enrolled during active disease. Each CDR3 is given with its conserved first and last residue. Each record gives: V gene, clone size, D gene, J gene, CDR3 protein, CDR3 DNA. A D gene is named only where the DNA matches it firmly. Clone size is not always given. Where it is, it says once, few, many or a class for expanded clones.

>TRBV11-2|few|TRBD1|TRBJ1-6
CASSLGQRSPLHF
TGTGCCAGCAGCCTGGGACAGCGCTCACCCCTCCACTTT
>TRBV9|once|NA|TRBJ2-1
CASSVPSGTEQFF
TGTGCCAGCAGCGTGCCATCCGGGACAGAGCAGTTCTTC
>TRBV3-1/TRBV3-2|NA|TRBD1|TRBJ2-7
CASSQDWTGTYEQYF
TGTGCCAGCAGCCAAGACTGGACAGGGACCTACGAGCAGTACTTC
>TRBV29-1|NA|NA|TRBJ1-4
CSVEPLTGEKLFF
TGCAGCGTTGAACCCCTCACGGGTGAAAAACTGTTTTTT
>TRBV19|NA|NA|TRBJ2-7
CASSIGGGGSYEQYF
TGTGCCAGTAGTATCGGCGGTGGAGGCTCCTACGAGCAGTACTTC
>TRBV21-1|NA|NA|TRBJ1-5
CASSIDRGDQPQHF
TGTGCCAGCTCTATTGACAGGGGTGATCAGCCCCAGCATTTT
>TRBV5-1|NA|NA|TRBJ2-5
CASSPDLSRGGTQYF
TGCGCCAGCAGCCCCGACCTCTCCAGGGGCGGGACCCAGTACTTC
>TRBV10-1|NA|TRBD1|TRBJ2-7
CASSEDRVYEQYF
TGCGCCAGCAGTGAAGACAGGGTCTACGAGCAGTACTTC
>TRBV6-5|NA|TRBD2|TRBJ2-2
CAATETSGTGELFF
TGTGCTGCAACCGAGACTAGCGGCACCGGGGAGCTGTTTTTT
>TRBV27|NA|NA|TRBJ2-7
CASSSPTLVYEQYF
TGTGCCAGCAGTTCCCCGACTCTGGTGTACGAGCAGTACTTC
>TRBV21-1|NA|NA|TRBJ1-5
CASGPQGEMPYSNQPQHF
TGTGCCAGCGGCCCACAGGGGGAAATGCCTTATAGCAATCAGCCCCAGCATTTT
>TRBV7-3|NA|NA|TRBJ2-3
CASSFEGSGTDTQYF
TGTGCCAGCAGCTTTGAGGGTTCCGGCACAGATACGCAGTATTTT
>TRBV5-1|NA|TRBD2|TRBJ2-3
CASTFSGGADTQYF
TGCGCCAGCACGTTCTCCGGGGGGGCAGATACGCAGTATTTT
>TRBV21-1|NA|NA|TRBJ1-5
CASSKGIKQEGRFSQPQHF
TGTGCCAGCAGCAAAGGGATCAAGCAGGAGGGCCGCTTTTCTCAGCCCCAGCATTTT
>TRBV3-1/TRBV3-2|NA|TRBD1|TRBJ2-1
CASSQGTGGNEQFF
TGTGCCAGCAGCCAAGGGACAGGGGGCAATGAGCAGTTCTTC
>TRBV20-1|NA|NA|TRBJ1-5
CSASPAGARQPQHF
TGCAGTGCTAGTCCGGCGGGGGCCAGGCAGCCCCAGCATTTT
>TRBV6-5|NA|TRBD1|TRBJ1-1
CASSYERTGVNTEAFF
TGTGCCAGCAGTTACGAAAGGACAGGGGTGAACACTGAAGCTTTCTTT
>TRBV29-1|few|TRBD1|TRBJ2-2
CSVKRGTGNTGELFF
TGCAGCGTGAAAAGAGGGACAGGGAACACCGGGGAGCTGTTTTTT
>TRBV9|once|TRBD1|TRBJ1-1
CASTNSQGVNTEAFF
TGTGCCAGCACGAATTCACAGGGGGTGAACACTGAAGCTTTCTTT
>TRBV6-5|NA|NA|TRBJ1-6
CASSPTRGGSPLHF
TGTGCCAGCAGTCCGACCCGAGGTGGTTCACCCCTCCACTTT
>TRBV9|NA|NA|TRBJ1-1
CASSVGRGWVTEAFF
TGTGCCAGCAGCGTTGGCAGGGGATGGGTCACTGAAGCTTTCTTT
>TRBV29-1|few|TRBD2|TRBJ2-5
CSAQRGWGETQYF
TGCAGCGCTCAGCGGGGTTGGGGTGAGACCCAGTACTTC
>TRBV19|NA|NA|TRBJ1-3
CASSKTGDGNTIYF
TGTGCCAGTAGTAAGACAGGCGACGGAAACACCATATATTTT